A single sample gave rise to the 23 T cell receptor beta chains below, sequenced in a study of cytomegalovirus exposure and HLA in healthy donors (dated 2017 in TCRdb). The method was the immunoSEQ multiplex PCR assay. The multiplex PCR relied on a mix of 60 forward primers for TCR Vbeta segments and 13 reverse primers for TCR Jbeta segments. This is the immuneACCESS table as TCRdb keeps it, with only in-frame sequences that have V and J called. A part of the clones is gone; compared with another copy, unresolved V genes explain less than half, and the rest is unexplained. The sample yields approximately 170,000 clones; 65% to 85% were counted once. Together, the top ten hold around 7% of the sample. The sample was PBMCs. All receptors come from a woman aged 40 to 50 in good health and CMV-seropositive.

The chain couples TRBV18 to TRBJ1-1, with 9 bases fitting TRBD1. Trimming at V came to 5 bases and at J to 1 base, leaving 2 bases not matched to a gene. The CDR3 is 14 amino acids. Germline V lookup: CDR1 KGHSH, CDR2 LQKENI. The CDR3 protein is CASSKGQGNTEAFF. The CDR3 DNA reads as TGTGCCAGCTCAAAGGGACAGGGGAACACTGAAGCTTTCTTT.

With respect to this clone: The same CDR3 can be traced to other DNA sequences in this sample. This sequence joins TRBV4-1 and TRBJ2-3, with D perhaps matching TRBD1 (6 bases). The CDR3 runs to 15 residues. Germline assignment: CDR1 MGHRA and CDR2 YSYEKL. V shed 1 base and J shed 1 base, with 9 bases lying between them. The CDR3 sequence is CASSQAAGGTDTQYF. The CDR3 DNA follows: TGCGCCAGCAGCCAAGCGGCAGGGGGCACAGATACGCAGTATTTT.

V gene TRBV28 combines with J gene TRBJ2-3; TRBD1 matches at 12 bases. The CDR3 is 16 residues long. V dropped 6 bases and J dropped 5; count of bases not matched to a gene: 9. CDR1 is MDHEN and CDR2 is SYDVKM in the germline V gene. The CDR3 DNA is TGTGCCAGCAGCGGGACGGGGACAGGGGGCCTAGATACGCAGTATTTT. It translates to CASSGTGTGGLDTQYF.

This rearrangement joins TRBV10-3 to TRBJ2-7; D may be TRBD1 (6 bases). Germline V lookup: CDR1 ENHRY, CDR2 SYGVKD. There are 14 residues in the CDR3. The V and J ends lost 2 bases and 3 bases respectively, with 11 bases between them. CDR3 coding DNA: TGTGCCATCAGTGAGGGGGGCCAGGGCTACGAGCAGTACTTC. Encoded protein: CAISEGGQGYEQYF.

The J gene is TRBJ1-2, the V gene TRBV5-1; TRBD1 agrees at 12 bases. Trimming took 2 bases from V and 5 from J; bases not matched to a gene: 16. The CDR3 consists of 19 residues. The V gene's germline CDR1 is SGHRS and CDR2 YFSETQ. This CDR3 is CASSFAAGTGGRDRYGYTF. CDR3 nucleotide sequence: TGCGCCAGCAGCTTTGCCGCCGGGACAGGGGGCAGGGATCGGTATGGCTACACCTTC.

The chain uses TRBV11-3 and TRBJ2-1; TRBD2 agrees at 9 bases. J lost 2 bases, V lost 0 bases, and 5 bases had no gene match. CDR3 size: 17 residues. Germline CDR1 and CDR2: SGHNT and YENEEA. DNA of the CDR3: TGTGCCAGCAGCTTAGATTTTGGCGGGGGGGCCTACAATGAGCAGTTCTTC. Translating gives CASSLDFGGGAYNEQFF.

V is TRBV9 and J is TRBJ2-3; D is ambiguous. The CDR3 contains 16 residues. Between the trimmed V and J ends, which lost 0 bases and 4 bases, there was a span of 15 bases. Germline CDR1 is SGDLS and CDR2 is YYNGEE. CDR3 sequence reads: CASSVGMTLSPDTQYF. As DNA, the CDR3 is TGTGCCAGCAGCGTAGGCATGACTCTTAGCCCAGATACGCAGTATTTT.

This clone was observed a few times. V usage is TRBV5-6 and J usage is TRBJ1-1, with D uncertain. The V gene lost 4 bases and the J gene lost 6 bases, with 10 bases spanning the gap. The CDR3 has 12 amino acids. Germline V lookup: CDR1 SGHDT, CDR2 YYEEEE. Here the CDR3 DNA reads TGTGCCAGCAGCAGACTCGAGGCTGAAGCTTTCTTT. Translating it yields CASSRLEAEAFF.

The chain is built from TRBV9 and TRBJ1-4; D uncertain. With 4 bases removed from V and 8 bases from J, the gap between germline ends came to 15 bases. This CDR3 comprises 14 residues. Germline V gene lookup returns CDR1 SGDLS and CDR2 YYNGEE. DNA of the CDR3: TGTGCCAGCAGCCCCCGCGGCGTCCCGGAAAAACTGTTTTTT. Encoded protein: CASSPRGVPEKLFF. Drawing the rest from reference TRBV9 and TRBJ1-4, the complete variable domain is DSGVTQTPKHLITATGQRVTLRCSPRSGDLSVYWYQQSLDQGLQFLIQYYNGEERAKGNILERFSAQQFPDLHSELNLSSLELGDSALYFCASSPRGVPEKLFFGSGTQLSVL.

The rearrangement links TRBV20-1 to TRBJ2-7; no clear D. Germline-derived CDR1 and CDR2 are DFQATT and SNEGSKA (reference sequence). The ends were cut back, 5 bases at V and 4 bases at J, with 6 bases in the middle. The length of the CDR3 is 10 residues. CDR3 amino acids: CSAPLYEQYF. CDR3 bases: TGCAGTGCTCCCTTGTACGAGCAGTACTTC.

The genes are TRBV6-6 and TRBJ2-7, with D perhaps matching TRBD2 (5 bases). Between the trimmed V and J ends, which lost 2 bases and 1 base, there was a span of 9 bases. The germline CDR1 and CDR2 sequences are MNHNY and SVGAGI (reference sequence). The CDR3 extends over 14 amino acids. In DNA, the CDR3 is TGTGCCAGCAGTTACGGAGGCAGATCCTACGAGCAGTACTTC. It translates to CASSYGGRSYEQYF.

Points on this clone: Other DNA sequences in this specimen translate into the identical CDR3. Here the CDR3 reads CASSVSTGELFF. The CDR3 coding sequence is TGTGCCAGCAGCGTTAGTACCGGGGAGCTGTTTTTT. The genes are TRBV9 and TRBJ2-2, with D hard to call. Per germline, CDR1 SGDLS and CDR2 YYNGEE. CDR3 length: 12 amino acids. The V and J ends lost 2 bases and 5 bases respectively, with 4 bases between them.

The chain joins TRBV5-1 to TRBJ2-3; 10 bases agree with TRBD2. The V gene end was trimmed by 3 bases and the J gene end by 4 bases; junction bases not matched to a gene: 8. CDR3 size: 16 residues. Per the germline V gene, CDR1 is SGHRS and CDR2 is YFSETQ. CDR3 nucleotides: TGCGCCAGCAGCTCAGAAGCGGGGGGGCAGGCAGATACGCAGTATTTT. Protein sequence: CASSSEAGGQADTQYF.

The chain recombines TRBV27 with TRBJ2-5, with D perhaps TRBD2 (5 bases). The V end lost 2 bases, the J end lost 0 bases, and 7 bases lay between the germline ends. Germline V CDR1 and CDR2: MNHEY, SMNVEV (reference sequence). There are 14 residues in the CDR3. The DNA for the CDR3 is TGTGCCAGCAGTTTAAGGCGGGACCAAGAGACCCAGTACTTC. Encoded protein: CASSLRRDQETQYF.

The chain links TRBV7-6 to TRBJ2-1; 14 nucleotides agree with TRBD2. Unmatched junction bases numbered 8, after V lost 4 bases and J lost 9 bases. CDR3 length: 16 amino acids. Germline loops: CDR1 SGHVS, CDR2 FNYEAQ. The CDR3 protein is CASSSLTSGGASEQFF. The CDR3 DNA sequence: TGTGCCAGCAGCTCCCTGACTAGCGGGGGGGCTAGTGAGCAGTTCTTC.

This chain links TRBV6-1 with TRBJ2-5; 7 bases are shared with TRBD2. Germline loops: CDR1 MNHNS, CDR2 SASEGT. J lost 3 bases, V lost 5 bases, and 9 bases had no gene match. This CDR3 region has 15 residues. The CDR3: CASSTPRGREETQYF. The CDR3 region has the DNA TGTGCCAGCAGTACCCCCCGGGGGAGGGAAGAGACCCAGTACTTC.

The chain recombines TRBV5-1 with TRBJ2-5; 8 bases are shared with TRBD2. V lost 0 bases, J lost 10 bases, and 11 bases stayed unmatched. Germline V gene lookup returns CDR1 SGHRS and CDR2 YFSETQ. The CDR3 length is 15 residues. The chain's CDR3 is CASSLAGGGPGRQYF. The CDR3, as DNA: TGCGCCAGCAGCTTGGCCGGCGGGGGGCCTGGTCGCCAGTACTTC.

This clone was observed a few times. J is TRBJ1-2 and V is TRBV30; tentative D call: TRBD1 (5 bases). The CDR3 extends over 13 amino acids. Germline loops: CDR1 GTSNPN, CDR2 SVGIG (reference sequence). Trimming removed 4 bases at V and 4 bases at J, with 13 bases between. CDR3 residues: CAWTDSPSYGYTF. The CDR3 nucleotides are TGTGCCTGGACCGACAGTCCATCCTATGGCTACACCTTC.

This clone was found once. This chain joins TRBV5-1 and TRBJ2-1, with TRBD2 matching over 8 bases. This CDR3 is built from 15 residues. V lost 5 bases, J lost 8 bases, and 12 bases stayed unmatched. Germline V lookup: CDR1 SGHRS, CDR2 YFSETQ. In DNA form, the CDR3 reads TGCGCCAGCAGAACCTTTATCGGGGGGGCAGATGAGCAGTTCTTC. It is translated as CASRTFIGGADEQFF.

Turning to this clone: Other DNA sequences from this sample encode an identical CDR3 as well. The chain links TRBV5-1 to TRBJ1-4; 9 nucleotides match TRBD1. Germline trimming cut 4 bases from V and 8 bases from J; bases unmatched to any gene: 6. The CDR3 contains 14 residues. Germline V lookup: CDR1 SGHRS, CDR2 YFSETQ. The CDR3 nucleotides are TGCGCCAGCAGCCTCGGGACAGGGAACGAAAAACTGTTTTTT. Protein product: CASSLGTGNEKLFF.

This rearrangement joins TRBV6-5 to TRBJ2-5; maybe TRBD1 (7 bases). This CDR3 contains 15 residues. V lost 6 bases, J lost 0 bases, and 14 bases lay in between. Germline V lookup: CDR1 MNHEY, CDR2 SVGAGI. CDR3 in amino acids: CASRGGDSHQETQYF. CDR3 nucleotide sequence: TGTGCCAGCAGAGGAGGGGACAGCCACCAAGAGACCCAGTACTTC.

The rearrangement links TRBV5-1 to TRBJ1-1, with TRBD1 as a possible D gene (5 bases). The CDR3 spans 15 residues. Trimming removed 0 bases at V and 1 base at J, with 10 bases between. Germline values: CDR1 SGHRS, CDR2 YFSETQ. The CDR3 coding sequence is TGCGCCAGCAGCTTGGGGGTGACAGAGAACACTGAAGCTTTCTTT. Protein sequence: CASSLGVTENTEAFF.

This clone was seen only a few times. The chain employs TRBV20-1 and TRBJ1-2; maybe TRBD1 (5 bases). The CDR3 is 11 amino acids. Germline-derived CDR1 and CDR2 are DFQATT and SNEGSKA (reference sequence). CDR3 in amino acids: CGGGNYYGYTF. In DNA, the CDR3 is TGCGGGGGGGGTAACTACTATGGCTACACCTTC.